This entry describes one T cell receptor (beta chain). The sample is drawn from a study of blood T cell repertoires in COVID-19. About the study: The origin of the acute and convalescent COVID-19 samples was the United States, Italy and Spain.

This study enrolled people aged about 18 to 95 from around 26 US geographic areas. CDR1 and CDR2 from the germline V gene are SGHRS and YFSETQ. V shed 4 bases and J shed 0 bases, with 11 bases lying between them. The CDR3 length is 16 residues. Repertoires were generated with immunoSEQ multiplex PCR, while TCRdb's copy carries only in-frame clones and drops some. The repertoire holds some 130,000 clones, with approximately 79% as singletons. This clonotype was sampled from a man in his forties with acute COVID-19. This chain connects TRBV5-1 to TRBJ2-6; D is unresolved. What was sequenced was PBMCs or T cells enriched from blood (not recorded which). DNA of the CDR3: TGCGCCAGCAGCCAAGATCCCAGCTCTGGGGCCAACGTCCTGACTTTC. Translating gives CASSQDPSSGANVLTF.